The next 2 T cell receptor beta chains were all read from a single sample in a study of cytomegalovirus exposure and HLA in healthy donors. Clones were sequenced by immunoSEQ multiplex PCR, and TCRdb holds only the in-frame ones, with some missing. The sample has 110,000 to 150,000 clones, roughly nine tenths seen once. Sequenced material: PBMCs. These receptors came from a woman younger than 30 in good health and CMV-seropositive.

The CDR3 region has the DNA TGTGCCAGCAGTGAACTCGGGGGTTCACCCCTCCACTTT. Translation gives CASSELGGSPLHF. The chain combines TRBV6-1 with TRBJ1-6, with a tentative D call TRBD1 (5 bases). Germline V gene data show CDR1 as MNHNS and CDR2 as SASEGT. Trimming removed 2 bases from V and 9 bases from J, with 8 bases in between. The CDR3 is made up of 13 amino acids.

In regard to this clone: Other DNA sequences in the same sample also yield this CDR3. V gene TRBV7-2 combines with J gene TRBJ2-5; 14 nucleotides agree with TRBD2. Trimming cost V 5 bases and J 2 bases; bases outside gene matches: 4. There are 16 residues in the CDR3. Germline CDR1 is SGHTA and CDR2 is FQGNSA. CDR3 region: CASSPGLAGVQETQYF. The CDR3 bases are TGTGCCAGCAGCCCGGGACTAGCGGGAGTGCAAGAGACCCAGTACTTC.